A selection of T cell receptor beta chains follows, all from one sample in a study of blood T cell repertoires in COVID-19. Here immunoSEQ multiplex PCR was the method, and the copy in TCRdb shows in-frame clones only, minus some. The sample contains 70,000 to 80,000 clones, roughly 90% of which appear only once. The sequencing input was peripheral blood. Receptors originate from an elderly man in a cohort sampled during active COVID-19. Both conserved end residues are part of each CDR3. The order of the fields is J gene, V gene, D gene, clone size, CDR3 protein, CDR3 DNA. D genes are given only for firm matches. A clone size is listed for some rows: how often the clone was seen (once, few, many), or a class if it is expanded.

j_gene: TRBJ2-2
v_gene: TRBV19
d_gene: -
abundance: -
CDR3aa: CASSIRIQMNTGELFF
CDR3nt: TGTGCCAGTAGTATTAGGATACAGATGAACACCGGGGAGCTGTTTTTT

j_gene: TRBJ2-1
v_gene: TRBV9
d_gene: -
abundance: -
CDR3aa: CASSVPGLHEQFF
CDR3nt: TGTGCCAGCAGCGTACCGGGACTGCATGAGCAGTTCTTC

j_gene: TRBJ1-1
v_gene: TRBV2
d_gene: TRBD1
abundance: -
CDR3aa: CASSEAQGEVEAFF
CDR3nt: TGTGCCAGCAGTGAAGCGCAGGGGGAGGTTGAAGCTTTCTTT

j_gene: TRBJ2-3
v_gene: TRBV4-2
d_gene: -
abundance: -
CDR3aa: CASSQEERITDTQYF
CDR3nt: TGTGCCAGCAGCCAAGAGGAGCGGATCACAGATACGCAGTATTTT

j_gene: TRBJ2-2
v_gene: TRBV7-2
d_gene: TRBD2
abundance: -
CDR3aa: CASSPRLAGNTGELFF
CDR3nt: TGTGCCAGCAGCCCGAGACTAGCGGGAAACACCGGGGAGCTGTTTTTT

j_gene: TRBJ1-3
v_gene: TRBV7-2
d_gene: -
abundance: few
CDR3aa: CASSFGSRGSGNTIYF
CDR3nt: TGTGCCAGCAGCTTTGGTTCCCGGGGCTCTGGAAACACCATATATTTT

j_gene: TRBJ2-3
v_gene: TRBV2
d_gene: -
abundance: -
CDR3aa: CASSVDRKTDTQYF
CDR3nt: TGTGCCAGCAGCGTGGACAGAAAGACAGATACGCAGTATTTT

j_gene: TRBJ1-2
v_gene: TRBV6-5
d_gene: -
abundance: -
CDR3aa: CATLGQGKGYGYTF
CDR3nt: TGTGCCACCCTCGGGCAGGGGAAAGGCTATGGCTACACCTTC

j_gene: TRBJ2-5
v_gene: TRBV15
d_gene: TRBD2
abundance: once
CDR3aa: CATSSASSGGAETQYF
CDR3nt: TGTGCCACCAGCAGTGCATCTAGCGGGGGGGCGGAGACCCAGTACTTC

j_gene: TRBJ2-3
v_gene: TRBV3-1/TRBV3-2
d_gene: -
abundance: -
CDR3aa: CASSQDRRAIADTQYF
CDR3nt: TGTGCCAGCAGCCAAGATCGCAGGGCCATCGCAGATACGCAGTATTTT

j_gene: TRBJ2-2
v_gene: TRBV7-9
d_gene: -
abundance: -
CDR3aa: CASSLQGSDGELFF
CDR3nt: TGTGCCAGCAGCTTACAGGGATCGGACGGGGAGCTGTTTTTT

j_gene: TRBJ1-5
v_gene: TRBV4-1
d_gene: -
abundance: -
CDR3aa: CASSQERGEPQHF
CDR3nt: TGCGCCAGCAGCCAAGAAAGGGGTGAGCCCCAGCATTTT

j_gene: TRBJ1-2
v_gene: TRBV11-2
d_gene: -
abundance: -
CDR3aa: CASSPYTAEGTSYGYTF
CDR3nt: TGTGCCAGCAGCCCGTATACAGCAGAGGGCACATCCTATGGCTACACCTTC

j_gene: TRBJ1-6
v_gene: TRBV12-5
d_gene: -
abundance: -
CDR3aa: CASASGQGNSPLHF
CDR3nt: TGTGCTAGTGCCTCGGGGCAGGGGAATTCACCCCTCCACTTT

j_gene: TRBJ2-1
v_gene: TRBV5-4
d_gene: TRBD2
abundance: -
CDR3aa: CASSLGLAQREQFF
CDR3nt: TGTGCCAGCAGCTTGGGACTAGCCCAGAGGGAGCAGTTCTTC

j_gene: TRBJ1-5
v_gene: TRBV7-2
d_gene: TRBD1
abundance: -
CDR3aa: CASSLGDRADQPQHF
CDR3nt: TGTGCCAGCAGCTTAGGGGACAGGGCTGATCAGCCCCAGCATTTT

j_gene: TRBJ2-3
v_gene: TRBV9
d_gene: -
abundance: once
CDR3aa: CASSVGFRASDTQYF
CDR3nt: TGTGCCAGCAGCGTAGGATTCAGGGCTTCAGATACGCAGTATTTT

j_gene: TRBJ1-1
v_gene: TRBV5-1
d_gene: -
abundance: -
CDR3aa: CASSLELSKNTEAFF
CDR3nt: TGCGCCAGCAGCTTGGAACTGTCCAAGAACACTGAAGCTTTCTTT

j_gene: TRBJ2-5
v_gene: TRBV29-1
d_gene: TRBD2
abundance: once
CDR3aa: CSVDLAGGKRETQYF
CDR3nt: TGCAGCGTTGACCTAGCGGGGGGGAAGAGGGAGACCCAGTACTTC

j_gene: TRBJ1-1
v_gene: TRBV29-1
d_gene: -
abundance: few
CDR3aa: CSVLGQGLREAFF
CDR3nt: TGCAGCGTTTTAGGGCAGGGGCTCCGAGAAGCTTTCTTT

j_gene: TRBJ2-5
v_gene: TRBV9
d_gene: TRBD1
abundance: -
CDR3aa: CASSVGQGAGETQYF
CDR3nt: TGTGCCAGCAGCGTAGGACAGGGGGCGGGGGAGACCCAGTACTTC

j_gene: TRBJ1-2
v_gene: TRBV18
d_gene: -
abundance: -
CDR3aa: CASSPVGANYGYTF
CDR3nt: TGTGCCAGCTCACCAGTGGGAGCTAACTATGGCTACACCTTC

j_gene: TRBJ1-5
v_gene: TRBV7-8
d_gene: -
abundance: -
CDR3aa: CASSLAIGEGPNQPQHF
CDR3nt: TGTGCCAGCAGCTTAGCCATCGGGGAGGGGCCAAATCAGCCCCAGCATTTT

j_gene: TRBJ2-5
v_gene: TRBV28
d_gene: TRBD2
abundance: -
CDR3aa: CASLGTSGIQETQYF
CDR3nt: TGTGCCAGTTTGGGGACTAGCGGAATCCAAGAGACCCAGTACTTC

j_gene: TRBJ2-5
v_gene: TRBV7-7
d_gene: -
abundance: -
CDR3aa: CASSLAGAIGETQYF
CDR3nt: TGTGCCAGCAGCTTAGCAGGGGCTATCGGGGAGACCCAGTACTTC

j_gene: TRBJ2-6
v_gene: TRBV18
d_gene: TRBD1
abundance: -
CDR3aa: CASSLGQGVSGANVLTF
CDR3nt: TGTGCCAGCTCACTCGGACAGGGGGTTTCTGGGGCCAACGTCCTGACTTTC

j_gene: TRBJ1-5
v_gene: TRBV28
d_gene: -
abundance: few
CDR3aa: CASSLRMTARSNQPQHF
CDR3nt: TGTGCCAGCAGTTTAAGAATGACAGCTAGAAGCAATCAGCCCCAGCATTTT

j_gene: TRBJ1-1
v_gene: TRBV4-1
d_gene: TRBD1
abundance: -
CDR3aa: CASSHFIPGQGAGGDTEAFF
CDR3nt: TGCGCCAGCAGCCATTTCATACCGGGACAGGGGGCTGGTGGCGACACTGAAGCTTTCTTT

j_gene: TRBJ1-2
v_gene: TRBV12-3/TRBV12-4
d_gene: -
abundance: -
CDR3aa: CASSLSDKYGYTF
CDR3nt: TGTGCCAGCTCTCTCAGCGATAAATATGGCTACACCTTC

j_gene: TRBJ2-7
v_gene: TRBV10-3
d_gene: -
abundance: few
CDR3aa: CAISESGEGEEQYF
CDR3nt: TGTGCCATCAGTGAGTCCGGGGAAGGTGAAGAGCAGTACTTC

j_gene: TRBJ2-1
v_gene: TRBV5-1
d_gene: -
abundance: -
CDR3aa: CASSLVRGTYNEQFF
CDR3nt: TGCGCCAGCAGCTTAGTGCGGGGGACATACAATGAGCAGTTCTTC

j_gene: TRBJ2-2
v_gene: TRBV9
d_gene: TRBD1
abundance: -
CDR3aa: CASSVVKGALAGELFF
CDR3nt: TGTGCCAGCAGCGTAGTTAAGGGGGCTCTGGCCGGGGAGCTGTTTTTT

j_gene: TRBJ2-1
v_gene: TRBV6-5
d_gene: TRBD2
abundance: once
CDR3aa: CASRPLRGEDEQFF
CDR3nt: TGTGCCAGCAGACCTTTGCGGGGGGAAGATGAGCAGTTCTTC

j_gene: TRBJ1-1
v_gene: TRBV7-3
d_gene: TRBD1
abundance: once
CDR3aa: CASSPYRDSEAFF
CDR3nt: TGTGCCAGCAGCCCGTACCGGGACAGTGAAGCTTTCTTT

j_gene: TRBJ2-1
v_gene: TRBV6-4
d_gene: TRBD1
abundance: -
CDR3aa: CASSLLFGTVNEQFF
CDR3nt: TGTGCCAGCAGCCTCCTATTCGGGACAGTTAATGAGCAGTTCTTC

j_gene: TRBJ2-5
v_gene: TRBV6-5
d_gene: TRBD1
abundance: -
CDR3aa: CASSGTVRRETQYF
CDR3nt: TGTGCCAGCAGCGGGACAGTGAGGCGAGAGACCCAGTACTTC

j_gene: TRBJ1-2
v_gene: TRBV4-2
d_gene: -
abundance: -
CDR3aa: CASSQLTDVEVEGYTF
CDR3nt: TGTGCCAGCAGCCAATTAACCGACGTAGAGGTAGAAGGCTACACCTTC

j_gene: TRBJ2-4
v_gene: TRBV19
d_gene: TRBD2
abundance: -
CDR3aa: CASSSTGTITDIQYF
CDR3nt: TGTGCCAGTAGTAGTACCGGGACTATTACGGACATTCAGTACTTC

j_gene: TRBJ2-5
v_gene: TRBV5-1
d_gene: -
abundance: -
CDR3aa: CASSHGGRQIHQETQYF
CDR3nt: TGCGCCAGCAGCCATGGCGGGCGACAAATCCACCAAGAGACCCAGTACTTC

j_gene: TRBJ2-3
v_gene: TRBV11-2
d_gene: -
abundance: -
CDR3aa: CASSRIKQALSTDTQYF
CDR3nt: TGTGCCAGCAGCCGAATAAAACAGGCTTTATCTACAGATACGCAGTATTTT

j_gene: TRBJ2-1
v_gene: TRBV11-3
d_gene: -
abundance: -
CDR3aa: CASSLKAGAYNEQFF
CDR3nt: TGTGCCAGCAGCTTAAAGGCAGGTGCTTACAATGAGCAGTTCTTC

j_gene: TRBJ1-5
v_gene: TRBV2
d_gene: -
abundance: -
CDR3aa: CASSKRGTDQPQHF
CDR3nt: TGTGCCAGCAGCAAAAGGGGGACGGATCAGCCCCAGCATTTT

j_gene: TRBJ1-3
v_gene: TRBV11-2
d_gene: -
abundance: -
CDR3aa: CASSLNTAGNTIYF
CDR3nt: TGTGCCAGCAGCTTAAATACAGCTGGAAACACCATATATTTT

j_gene: TRBJ1-1
v_gene: TRBV5-1
d_gene: -
abundance: -
CDR3aa: CASSLDGLNTEAFF
CDR3nt: TGCGCCAGCAGCTTGGATGGGCTGAACACTGAAGCTTTCTTT

j_gene: TRBJ2-2
v_gene: TRBV27
d_gene: -
abundance: -
CDR3aa: CASSLSWTNTGELFF
CDR3nt: TGTGCCAGCAGTTTATCATGGACAAACACCGGGGAGCTGTTTTTT

j_gene: TRBJ2-3
v_gene: TRBV4-2
d_gene: -
abundance: -
CDR3aa: CASSQEGGGGTDTQYF
CDR3nt: TGTGCCAGCAGCCAAGAGGGGGGCGGGGGTACAGATACGCAGTATTTT

j_gene: TRBJ2-3
v_gene: TRBV5-1
d_gene: TRBD2
abundance: few
CDR3aa: CASSLVGRGTDTQYF
CDR3nt: TGCGCCAGCAGCTTGGTGGGGCGGGGGACAGATACGCAGTATTTT

j_gene: TRBJ1-6
v_gene: TRBV9
d_gene: -
abundance: few
CDR3aa: CASSVTRLPENSPLHF
CDR3nt: TGTGCCAGCAGCGTAACTCGACTACCGGAAAATTCACCCCTCCACTTT

j_gene: TRBJ2-1
v_gene: TRBV27
d_gene: -
abundance: -
CDR3aa: CAISRDFGGEQFF
CDR3nt: TGTGCCATTTCGCGGGACTTTGGTGGTGAGCAGTTCTTC

j_gene: TRBJ1-5
v_gene: TRBV9
d_gene: -
abundance: -
CDR3aa: CASSAEGLLNQPQHF
CDR3nt: TGTGCCAGCAGCGCCGAGGGACTGCTTAATCAGCCCCAGCATTTT

j_gene: TRBJ1-6
v_gene: TRBV19
d_gene: TRBD1
abundance: -
CDR3aa: CASSVYRGYNSPLHF
CDR3nt: TGTGCCAGTAGTGTTTACAGGGGCTATAATTCACCCCTCCACTTT

j_gene: TRBJ1-2
v_gene: TRBV5-1
d_gene: TRBD1
abundance: once
CDR3aa: CASSLEGQGFGYTF
CDR3nt: TGCGCCAGCAGCTTGGAGGGACAGGGTTTTGGCTACACCTTC

j_gene: TRBJ1-1
v_gene: TRBV5-4
d_gene: -
abundance: -
CDR3aa: CASSLGTGIRNTEAFF
CDR3nt: TGTGCCAGCAGCTTGGGTACAGGGATAAGGAACACTGAAGCTTTCTTT

j_gene: TRBJ1-5
v_gene: TRBV19
d_gene: TRBD1
abundance: -
CDR3aa: CASQGGGQPQHF
CDR3nt: TGTGCCAGCCAGGGGGGAGGTCAGCCCCAGCATTTT

j_gene: TRBJ1-2
v_gene: TRBV18
d_gene: TRBD1
abundance: -
CDR3aa: CASSPQKQGASNYGYTF
CDR3nt: TGTGCCAGCTCACCACAAAAACAGGGGGCAAGCAACTATGGCTACACCTTC

j_gene: TRBJ2-2
v_gene: TRBV10-3
d_gene: TRBD1
abundance: -
CDR3aa: CAISAGTGNTGELFF
CDR3nt: TGTGCCATCAGCGCCGGGACAGGGAACACCGGGGAGCTGTTTTTT

j_gene: TRBJ2-4
v_gene: TRBV4-1
d_gene: -
abundance: -
CDR3aa: CASSQPSGAKNIQYF
CDR3nt: TGCGCCAGCAGCCAACCCAGCGGAGCCAAAAACATTCAGTACTTC

j_gene: TRBJ2-1
v_gene: TRBV12-3/TRBV12-4
d_gene: -
abundance: once
CDR3aa: CASSRYNEQFF
CDR3nt: TGTGCCAGCAGCAGGTACAATGAGCAGTTCTTC

j_gene: TRBJ1-2
v_gene: TRBV20-1
d_gene: -
abundance: -
CDR3aa: CSASPLYGYTF
CDR3nt: TGCAGTGCTAGCCCCCTCTATGGCTACACCTTC

j_gene: TRBJ2-1
v_gene: TRBV5-6
d_gene: TRBD1
abundance: -
CDR3aa: CASSGNRGNEQFF
CDR3nt: TGTGCCAGCAGCGGGAACAGGGGCAATGAGCAGTTCTTC